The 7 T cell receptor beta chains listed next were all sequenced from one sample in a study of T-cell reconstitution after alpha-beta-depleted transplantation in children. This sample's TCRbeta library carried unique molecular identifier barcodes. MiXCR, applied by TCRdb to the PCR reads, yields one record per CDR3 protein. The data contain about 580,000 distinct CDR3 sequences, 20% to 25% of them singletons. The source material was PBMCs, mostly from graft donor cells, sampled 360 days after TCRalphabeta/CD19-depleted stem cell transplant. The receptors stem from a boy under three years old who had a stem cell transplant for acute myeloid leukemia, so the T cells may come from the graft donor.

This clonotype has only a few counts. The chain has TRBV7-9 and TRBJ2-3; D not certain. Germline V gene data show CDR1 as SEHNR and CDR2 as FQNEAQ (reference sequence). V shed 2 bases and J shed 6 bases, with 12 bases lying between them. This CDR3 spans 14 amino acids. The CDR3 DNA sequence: TGTGCCAGCAGCTTACTCCGCCTTCGGGATACGCAGTATTTT. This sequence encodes CASSLLRLRDTQYF.

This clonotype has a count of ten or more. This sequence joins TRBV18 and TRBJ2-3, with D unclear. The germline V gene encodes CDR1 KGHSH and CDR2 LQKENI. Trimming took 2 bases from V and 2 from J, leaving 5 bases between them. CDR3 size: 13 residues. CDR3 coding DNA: TGTGCCAGCTCACCAAAGCTCACAGATACGCAGTATTTT. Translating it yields CASSPKLTDTQYF.

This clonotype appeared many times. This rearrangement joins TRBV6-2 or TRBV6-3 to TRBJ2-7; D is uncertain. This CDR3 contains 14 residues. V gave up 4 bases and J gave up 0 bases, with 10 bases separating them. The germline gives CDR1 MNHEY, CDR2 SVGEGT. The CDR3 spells CASSSPGSSYEQYF. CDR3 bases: TGTGCCAGCAGTTCCCCGGGTTCCTCCTACGAGCAGTACTTC.

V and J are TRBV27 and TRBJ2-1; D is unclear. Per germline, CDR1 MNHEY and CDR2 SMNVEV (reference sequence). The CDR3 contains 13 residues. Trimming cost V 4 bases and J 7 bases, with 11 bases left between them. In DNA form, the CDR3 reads TGTGCCAGCAGTTACAGCCAAGTTAATGAGCAGTTCTTC. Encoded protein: CASSYSQVNEQFF.

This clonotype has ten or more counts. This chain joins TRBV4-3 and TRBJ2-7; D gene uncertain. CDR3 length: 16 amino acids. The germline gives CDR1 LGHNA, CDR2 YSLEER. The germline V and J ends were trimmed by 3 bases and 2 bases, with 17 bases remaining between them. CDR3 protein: CASSQTRHVTTYEQYF. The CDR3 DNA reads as TGCGCCAGCAGCCAGACACGACACGTAACAACCTACGAGCAGTACTTC.

CDR3: CASSLELDEQYF. In DNA form, the CDR3 reads TGTGCCAGCAGCTTAGAGTTGGACGAGCAGTACTTC. The chain carries TRBV7-8 and TRBJ2-7; no reliable D call. The CDR3 is made up of 12 amino acids. Looked up from germline, CDR1 is SGHVS and CDR2 is FQNEAQ. Trimming pared 1 base from V and 5 bases from J, leaving 6 bases between.

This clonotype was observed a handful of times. The CDR3 region is CASTRDLTGELFF. DNA for the CDR3: TGTGCCAGCACCCGGGACCTCACCGGGGAGCTGTTTTTT. The rearrangement joins TRBV6-1 to TRBJ2-2; D possibly matches TRBD1 or TRBD2 (5 bases each). This CDR3 has 13 residues. In germline, CDR1 is MNHNS, CDR2 SASEGT. The V and J ends lost 7 bases and 4 bases respectively, with 10 bases between them.